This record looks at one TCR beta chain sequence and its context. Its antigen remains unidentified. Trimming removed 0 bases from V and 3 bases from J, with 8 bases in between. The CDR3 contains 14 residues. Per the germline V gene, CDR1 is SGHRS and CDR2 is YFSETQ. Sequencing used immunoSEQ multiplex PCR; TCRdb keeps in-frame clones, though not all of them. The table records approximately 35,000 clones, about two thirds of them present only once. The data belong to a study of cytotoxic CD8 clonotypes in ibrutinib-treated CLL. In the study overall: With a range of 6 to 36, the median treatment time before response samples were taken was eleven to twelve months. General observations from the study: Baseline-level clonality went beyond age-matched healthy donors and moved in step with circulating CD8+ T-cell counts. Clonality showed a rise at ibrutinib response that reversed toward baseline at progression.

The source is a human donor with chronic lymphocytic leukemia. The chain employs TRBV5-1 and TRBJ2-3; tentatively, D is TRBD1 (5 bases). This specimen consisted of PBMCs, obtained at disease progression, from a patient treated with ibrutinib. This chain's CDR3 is CASSLGQLTDTQYF. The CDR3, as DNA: TGCGCCAGCAGCTTGGGACAGTTGACAGATACGCAGTATTTT. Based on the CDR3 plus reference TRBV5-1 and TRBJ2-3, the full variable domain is KAGVTQTPRYLIKTRGQQVTLSCSPISGHRSVSWYQQTPGQGLQFLFEYFSETQRNKGNFPGRFSGRQFSNSRSEMNVSTLELGDSALYLCASSLGQLTDTQYFGPGTRLTVL.